This T cell receptor beta chain emerged from a study of cytomegalovirus exposure and HLA in healthy donors. The study's findings and limits: TCR beta V segments were, for the most part, productive about 87% or about 30% of the time in an earlier analysis.

The CDR3 covers 13 residues. This clone has just a few counts. Its target is not known. Amplification used 60 Vbeta primers and 13 Jbeta primers. The method was immunoSEQ multiplex PCR; TCRdb's version includes in-frame clones alone and lacks a portion of them. Altogether about 170,000 clones are present, roughly 72% being singletons, with the ten largest covering more than 2%. The chain is built from TRBV1 and TRBJ2-7; TRBD2 reflects the table's D call only, with no check against the DNA. TRBV1 is tagged as a pseudogene. The sequence was collected from a woman aged 30 to 39 in good health and CMV-seropositive. The sequencing input was PBMCs. The chain's CDR3 is CTSSQTSAYEQYF. CDR3 DNA: TGCACCAGCAGCCAGACTAGCGCCTACGAGCAGTACTTC.